The 32 T cell receptor beta chains presented below share a single source sample, sequenced in a study of blood T cells in healthy people across ages. Primers used in a second PCR of roughly 7 to 12 cycles were a sample-barcoded 5' primer and a J-beta primer mix. TCRdb fed the 5' RACE reads into MiXCR, producing one record per CDR3 protein. The sample carries about 580,000 distinct CDR3 sequences, roughly 43% recorded once. Sequenced material: blood. Receptors originate from a man aged 80 or over in good health.

The chain uses TRBV12-3 or TRBV12-4 and TRBJ1-1, with TRBD1 matching over 9 bases. The CDR3 spans 19 residues. Trimming at V came to 3 bases and at J to 7 bases, leaving 21 bases not matched to a gene. CDR3 in amino acids: CASSFSYPQSGTGFSEAFF. CDR3 nucleotides: TGTGCCAGCAGTTTCAGCTATCCTCAATCCGGGACAGGGTTCAGTGAAGCTTTCTTT.

The CDR3 DNA sequence: TGTGCCAGCAGTCCCCCCCTGATTAGTGGGACTACATACAATGAGCAGTTCTTC. Translation gives CASSPPLISGTTYNEQFF. The chain has TRBV14 and TRBJ2-1, with 7 bases identical to TRBD2. The trim removed 6 bases at V and 4 bases at J, leaving 18 bases unmatched. CDR1 is SGHDN, CDR2 FVKESK, per germline. The CDR3 length is 18 residues. Full variable domain (missing parts from reference TRBV14 and TRBJ2-1): EAGVTQFPSHSVIEKGQTVTLRCDPISGHDNLYWYRRVMGKEIKFLLHFVKESKQDESGMPNNRFLAERTGGTYSTLKVQPAELEDSGVYFCASSPPLISGTTYNEQFFGPGTRLTVL.

The rearrangement joins TRBV12-3 or TRBV12-4 to TRBJ2-7; TRBD1 matches 7 bases. V was clipped by 5 bases and J by 1 base; unmatched bases: 8. This CDR3 contains 15 residues. The CDR3 is CASSPQDRVSYEQYF. CDR3 sequence (DNA): TGTGCCAGCAGTCCGCAAGACAGGGTTTCCTACGAGCAGTACTTC.

This clonotype was counted between two and nine times. The chain couples TRBV7-2 to TRBJ2-3, with D possibly TRBD1 on 5 matching bases. V shed 4 bases and J shed 0 bases, with 8 bases lying between them. The germline gives CDR1 SGHTA, CDR2 FQGNSA. The CDR3 extends over 14 amino acids. The CDR3 region is CASSSQVSTDTQYF. The CDR3 coding sequence is TGTGCCAGCAGCTCACAGGTTAGCACAGATACGCAGTATTTT.

This clonotype was seen more than once but under ten times. The chain carries TRBV2 and TRBJ2-2, with unresolved D. CDR3 length: 15 amino acids. CDR1 and CDR2 (germline): SNHLY, FYNNEI. V shed 3 bases and J shed 0 bases, with 8 bases lying between them. The CDR3 region has the DNA TGTGCCAGCAGTGATGGTCCCGCGAACACCGGGGAGCTGTTTTTT. It encodes CASSDGPANTGELFF. The full variable domain, its missing parts supplied by reference TRBV2 and TRBJ2-2, is EPEVTQTPSHQVTQMGQEVILRCVPISNHLYFYWYRQILGQKVEFLVSFYNNEISEKSEIFDDQFSVERPDGSNFTLKIRSTKLEDSAMYFCASSDGPANTGELFFGEGSRLTVL.

This clonotype occurred a few times. V and J are TRBV5-1 and TRBJ2-5, with D unclear. The DNA end is more similar to TRBJ2-7, so the J call may be wrong. CDR1 and CDR2 (germline): SGHRS, YFSETQ. The CDR3 covers 14 residues. The CDR3 nucleotides read TGCGCCAGCAGCTTAAGTGGGGAACCAAGCGAGCAGTACTTC. Translating it yields CASSLSGEPSEQYF.

This clonotype was counted a few times. The chain has TRBV6-5 and TRBJ1-1, with TRBD1 matching 9 bases. V shed 6 bases and J 4 bases; nucleotides not matched to a gene: 3. The CDR3 covers 13 residues. Germline CDR1 is MNHEY and CDR2 is SVGAGI. The CDR3 spells CASRLDRGTEAFF. CDR3 bases: TGTGCCAGCAGGTTGGACAGGGGCACTGAAGCTTTCTTT.

Regarding this clonotype: A read error is possible here, since a much larger clone lies one base away. V usage is TRBV6-5 and J usage is TRBJ2-3, with D hard to call. CDR3 length: 14 amino acids. The V end lost 7 bases, the J end lost 4 bases, and 15 bases lay between the germline ends. The germline CDR1 and CDR2 sequences are MNHEY and SVGAGI. CDR3 protein: CASTRRTPADTQYF. The CDR3 coding sequence is TGTGCCAGCACGAGGCGCACGCCGGCAGATACGCAGTATTTT.

V is TRBV4-1 and J is TRBJ2-7; maybe TRBD1 (6 bases). The J call is doubtful: the DNA matches TRBJ2-5 better. CDR1 and CDR2 (germline): MGHRA, YSYEKL. The CDR3 loop spans 16 amino acids. CDR3: CASSQETGPQRETQYF. CDR3 coding DNA: TGCGCCAGCAGCCAAGAGACAGGTCCTCAAAGGGAGACCCAGTACTTC.

This rearrangement joins TRBV9 to TRBJ1-6, with 7 bases aligning to TRBD1. Looked up from germline, CDR1 is SGDLS and CDR2 is YYNGEE. The CDR3 totals 13 residues. V dropped 4 bases and J dropped 11; count of bases not matched to a gene: 6. The chain's CDR3 is CASSSDRLPPLHF. The CDR3 region has the DNA TGTGCCAGCAGCTCGGACAGGCTTCCACCCCTCCACTTT.

This chain connects TRBV20-1 to TRBJ2-1; no clear D gene. This CDR3 comprises 14 residues. Between the trimmed V and J ends, which lost 3 bases and 0 bases, there was a span of 9 bases. Germline loops: CDR1 DFQATT, CDR2 SNEGSKA (reference sequence). The DNA of the CDR3 is TGCAGTGCTAGTGGCGGAAACTCCTACAATGAGCAGTTCTTC. As protein: CSASGGNSYNEQFF.

V gene TRBV2 combines with J gene TRBJ1-4, with D tentatively TRBD1 (5 bases). Germline V lookup: CDR1 SNHLY, CDR2 FYNNEI. The CDR3 has 12 amino acids. CDR3: CVGGAEVEKLFF. CDR3 DNA sequence: TGTGTCGGGGGAGCGGAGGTTGAAAAACTGTTTTTT.

The chain couples TRBV5-8 to TRBJ2-5; 8 nucleotides align to TRBD1. The CDR3 covers 13 residues. CDR1 SGHTS and CDR2 YDEGEE come from the germline V gene. The trim removed 10 bases at V and 11 bases at J, leaving 16 bases unmatched. The CDR3 loop is CAGKPRGRSEQYF. In DNA, the CDR3 is TGTGCCGGCAAACCCAGGGGGCGGAGTGAGCAGTACTTC.

This clonotype was counted many times. V usage is TRBV20-1 and J usage is TRBJ1-2; no reliable D call. V was pared by 3 bases and J by 2 bases, with 16 bases between. From germline, CDR1 is DFQATT and CDR2 SNEGSKA (reference sequence). The CDR3 has 15 amino acids. In DNA, the CDR3 is TGCAGTGCTAGGTCCTCGTTGGGCTTCAACTATGGCTACACCTTC. Amino acid sequence: CSARSSLGFNYGYTF.

The chain has TRBV6-1 and TRBJ2-1; 8 bases line up with TRBD2. The DNA end is a closer match to TRBJ2-7, so the J assignment may be wrong. The CDR3 contains 15 residues. The germline V gene encodes CDR1 MNHNS and CDR2 SASEGT. As DNA, the CDR3 is TGTGCCAGCAGTGAAGGACCAGCGGGAGTTTACGAGCAGTACTTC. Translating gives CASSEGPAGVYEQYF.

This clonotype was recorded a few times. The genes are TRBV6-5 and TRBJ1-5; D ambiguous. Deletions cut 8 bases from V and 0 bases from J, with 11 bases between. Germline V CDR1 and CDR2: MNHEY, SVGAGI. The CDR3 is 14 residues long. The chain's CDR3 is CASSSRYSNQPQHF. The DNA for the CDR3 is TGTGCCAGCTCGTCACGATATAGCAATCAGCCCCAGCATTTT.

This clonotype was counted at least ten times. The V gene is TRBV6-5, the J gene TRBJ2-1; D ambiguous. Germline loops: CDR1 MNHEY, CDR2 SVGAGI. This CDR3 contains 14 residues. Trimming left V 0 bases short and J 6 bases short, with 9 bases between. CDR3 DNA: TGTGCCAGCAGTTACTCGATCTCCAGCAATGAGCAGTTCTTC. It encodes CASSYSISSNEQFF.

This clonotype was picked up a small number of times. The rearrangement uses TRBV5-1 and TRBJ2-7, with a weak D call TRBD2 (5 bases). CDR3 length: 14 residues. With 3 bases removed from V and 2 bases from J, the gap between germline ends came to 12 bases. CDR1 SGHRS and CDR2 YFSETQ come from the germline V gene. Written as DNA, the CDR3 is TGCGCCAGCAGCTCCACCGGGGTTCCCTACGAGCAGTACTTC. It yields the protein CASSSTGVPYEQYF.

This clonotype was detected a few times. V and J are TRBV27 and TRBJ1-4, with D possibly TRBD1 on 5 matching bases. V gave up 5 bases and J gave up 4 bases, with 14 bases separating them. The germline V gene encodes CDR1 MNHEY and CDR2 SMNVEV (reference sequence). This CDR3 has 15 residues. The CDR3 here is CASSPRQRINEKLFF. In DNA, the CDR3 is TGTGCCAGCAGTCCGAGACAGAGGATTAATGAAAAACTGTTTTTT.

This rearrangement joins TRBV29-1 to TRBJ2-3; 9 nucleotides match TRBD2. Germline loops: CDR1 SQVTM, CDR2 ANQGSEA. The V and J ends lost 1 base and 9 bases, in that order; junction bases with no gene match: 11. There are 15 residues in the CDR3. The CDR3 bases are TGCAGCGTTGAAGGGGGGGGTTTTAGCGGGAGCACGCAGTATTTT. As protein: CSVEGGGFSGSTQYF.

This clonotype showed up just a few times. The chain is built from TRBV29-1 and TRBJ2-1; TRBD2 is a possible D gene (5 bases). The CDR3 covers 14 residues. Trimming took 0 bases from V and 7 from J, leaving 13 bases between them. Germline assignment: CDR1 SQVTM and CDR2 ANQGSEA. The CDR3 nucleotides are TGCAGCGTTGAAGAACGAGGGCAGGCAAATGAGCAGTTCTTC. Translation: CSVEERGQANEQFF.

This chain links TRBV28 with TRBJ2-1, with D possibly TRBD2 on 5 matching bases. CDR1 MDHEN and CDR2 SYDVKM come from the germline V gene. Trimming cost V 3 bases and J 10 bases, with 10 bases left between them. There are 12 residues in the CDR3. CDR3: CASSFSASEQFF. In DNA form, the CDR3 reads TGTGCCAGCAGTTTCTCGGCTAGCGAGCAGTTCTTC. Full variable domain (outside the CDR3, taken from reference TRBV28 and TRBJ2-1): DVKVTQSSRYLVKRTGEKVFLECVQDMDHENMFWYRQDPGLGLRLIYFSYDVKMKEKGDIPEGYSVSREKKERFSLILESASTNQTSMYLCASSFSASEQFFGPGTRLTVL.

Concerning this clonotype itself: Germline is not matched at one junction end, which may reflect a read error. This sequence joins TRBV7-7 and TRBJ2-5, with D unclear. The assigned J gene may be wrong: the sequence end matches TRBJ2-1 better. The CDR3 sequence is 12 residues long. Germline CDR1 reads SSHAT; CDR2 reads FNYEAQ (reference sequence). The CDR3 is CASSSLGETQFF. The CDR3 DNA is TGTGCTAGCAGCTCCCTCGGAGAGACCCAGTTCTTC.

This clonotype was counted at least ten times. V is TRBV12-3 or TRBV12-4 and J is TRBJ2-7, with a weak D call TRBD1 (5 bases). V was shortened by 5 bases and J by 6 bases, with 8 bases between the two germline ends. This CDR3 is 11 amino acids long. The CDR3 sequence: CASSTGTEQYF. The CDR3 region has the DNA TGTGCCAGCAGTACAGGTACCGAGCAGTACTTC.

The CDR3 coding sequence is TGTGCCAGCAGAACTTCGCAGGGGGACTATGGCTACACCTTC. As protein: CASRTSQGDYGYTF. The chain joins TRBV28 to TRBJ1-2, with 7 bases lining up with TRBD1. The CDR3 has 14 residues. Germline loops: CDR1 MDHEN, CDR2 SYDVKM. Losses at the gene ends were 6 bases for V and 3 bases for J; bases not matched to a gene: 7.

The table lists this clonotype with many counts. The chain combines TRBV20-1 with TRBJ1-5, with D tentatively TRBD1 (5 bases). Germline values: CDR1 DFQATT, CDR2 SNEGSKA (reference sequence). V lost 7 bases and J 3 bases, leaving 19 bases between the germline ends. The length of the CDR3 is 15 residues. CDR3 loop: CSVRGARTNNQPQHF. In nucleotides, the CDR3 is TGCAGTGTTCGAGGGGCCAGAACGAACAATCAGCCCCAGCATTTT.

Comment on this clonotype: Compared with germline, one end of the junction differs, possibly owing to a read error. The chain links TRBV7-9 to TRBJ2-5; 9 positions match TRBD2. Germline-derived CDR1 and CDR2 are SEHNR and FQNEAQ (reference sequence). The CDR3 spans 18 residues. CDR3 DNA: TGTGCCAGCAGCGCACTGGGGCTAGCGGGGAACTCCCAAGAGACCCGGTACTTC. Encoded protein: CASSALGLAGNSQETRYF.

In its sample, this clonotype was seen once. V and J are TRBV20-1 and TRBJ2-7, with TRBD2 matching 12 bases. V lost 3 bases, J lost 0 bases, and 15 bases stayed unmatched. CDR1 and CDR2 (germline): DFQATT, SNEGSKA (reference sequence). This CDR3 is built from 19 residues. The CDR3 nucleotides are TGCAGTGCTAGCTCTCACATTAGGACTAGCGGGACAACCTCCTACGAGCAGTACTTC. Translated, it gives CSASSHIRTSGTTSYEQYF.

V usage is TRBV2 and J usage is TRBJ2-2; 9 bases are a match to TRBD2. The germline V gene encodes CDR1 SNHLY and CDR2 FYNNEI. Losses at the gene ends were 5 bases for V and 7 bases for J; bases not matched to a gene: 11. The CDR3 is 16 amino acids. Written as DNA, the CDR3 is TGTGCCAGCAGTCTCCTAGCGGGGAGGGTCGGCGGGGAGCTGTTTTTT. Translation: CASSLLAGRVGGELFF. The full variable domain, with the rest looked up from reference TRBV2 and TRBJ2-2, is EPEVTQTPSHQVTQMGQEVILRCVPISNHLYFYWYRQILGQKVEFLVSFYNNEISEKSEIFDDQFSVERPDGSNFTLKIRSTKLEDSAMYFCASSLLAGRVGGELFFGEGSRLTVL.

This clonotype appeared a single time. The chain joins TRBV9 to TRBJ2-2; a possible D gene is TRBD1 (5 bases). Germline CDR1 reads SGDLS; CDR2 reads YYNGEE. CDR3 length: 17 residues. V dropped 0 bases and J dropped 0 bases, with 12 bases sitting between them. For the CDR3, the DNA is TGTGCCAGCAGCGTAGTCCCGACAGAGCCGAACACCGGGGAGCTGTTTTTT. Translating gives CASSVVPTEPNTGELFF.

In this sample, this clonotype turned up a few times. In DNA form, the CDR3 reads TGCAGTGCTAGAGATGGGAGGGAAGTTCAGCCCCAGCATTTT. This encodes CSARDGREVQPQHF. This chain joins TRBV20-1 and TRBJ1-5; D unresolved. V was clipped by 0 bases and J by 6 bases, with 12 bases between them. This CDR3 is 14 amino acids long. Germline CDR1 is DFQATT and CDR2 is SNEGSKA (reference sequence).

The chain uses TRBV11-2 and TRBJ2-1; tentatively, D is TRBD2 (5 bases). The tail of the sequence fits TRBJ2-7 better, so the J call may be wrong. This CDR3 comprises 15 residues. CDR1 is SGHAT and CDR2 is FQNNGV in the germline V gene. This CDR3 reads CASSFRGSSYNEQYF. The CDR3 DNA sequence: TGTGCCAGCAGCTTTCGGGGAAGCTCCTACAATGAGCAGTACTTC.